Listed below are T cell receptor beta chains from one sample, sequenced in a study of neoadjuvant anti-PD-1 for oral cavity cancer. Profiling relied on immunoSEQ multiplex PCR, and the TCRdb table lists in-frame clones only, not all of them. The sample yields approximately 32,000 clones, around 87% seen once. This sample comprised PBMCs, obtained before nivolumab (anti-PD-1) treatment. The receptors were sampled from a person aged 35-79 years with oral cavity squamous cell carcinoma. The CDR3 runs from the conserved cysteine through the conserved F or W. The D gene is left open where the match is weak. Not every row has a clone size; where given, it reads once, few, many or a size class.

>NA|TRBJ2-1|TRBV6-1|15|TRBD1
CASRLAGGSSNEQFF
TGTGCCAGCAGACTCGCAGGGGGTTCATCGAATGAGCAGTTCTTC
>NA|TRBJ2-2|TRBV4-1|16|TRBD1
CASSQVGDRVIGELFF
TGCGCCAGCAGCCAAGTTGGGGACAGGGTTATCGGGGAGCTGTTTTTT
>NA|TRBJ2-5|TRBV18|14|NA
CASSPKGGGETQYF
TGTGCCAGCTCACCAAAGGGCGGAGGTGAGACCCAGTACTTC
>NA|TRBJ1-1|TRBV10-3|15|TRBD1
CAIRPSTGPNTEAFF
TGTGCCATCAGACCTTCGACAGGGCCGAACACTGAAGCTTTCTTT
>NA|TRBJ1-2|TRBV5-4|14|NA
CASSLGGTRYGYTF
TGTGCCAGCAGCTTGGGTGGGACACGCTATGGCTACACCTTC
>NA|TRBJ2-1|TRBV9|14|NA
CASSVGRGRDEQFF
TGTGCCAGCAGCGTAGGAAGGGGTAGGGATGAGCAGTTCTTC
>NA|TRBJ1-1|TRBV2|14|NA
CASSEGRGTTEAFF
TGTGCCAGCAGTGAAGGGCGGGGGACCACTGAAGCTTTCTTT
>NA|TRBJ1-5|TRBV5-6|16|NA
CASSRTPGHRNQPQHF
TGTGCCAGCAGCCGGACACCGGGACACCGAAATCAGCCCCAGCATTTT
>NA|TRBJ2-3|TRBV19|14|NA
CASSIAQGLFPQYF
TGTGCCAGTAGTATAGCTCAGGGACTCTTCCCCCAGTATTTT
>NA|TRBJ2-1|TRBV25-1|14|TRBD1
CASSGTGVYSEQFF
TGTGCCAGCAGTGGGACAGGGGTATACTCTGAGCAGTTCTTC
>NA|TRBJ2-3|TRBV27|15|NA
CASSLWQGRTDTQYF
TGTGCCAGCAGTTTATGGCAGGGGAGGACAGATACGCAGTATTTT
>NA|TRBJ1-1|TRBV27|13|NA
CASSDTVATEAFF
TGTGCCAGCAGTGATACAGTTGCCACTGAAGCTTTCTTT
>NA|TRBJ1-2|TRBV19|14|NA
CASSIGAVGTGYTF
TGTGCCAGTAGTATCGGGGCAGTGGGGACTGGCTACACCTTC
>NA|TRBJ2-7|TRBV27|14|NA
CASSLIASAYEQYF
TGTGCCAGCAGTTTAATCGCTAGCGCATACGAGCAGTACTTC
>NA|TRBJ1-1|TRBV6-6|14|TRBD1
CASSYGTGVPEAFF
TGTGCCAGCAGTTACGGGACAGGGGTCCCTGAAGCTTTCTTT
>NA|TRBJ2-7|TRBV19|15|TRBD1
CASSPDPGQLYEQYF
TGTGCCAGTAGCCCCGATCCGGGACAGCTCTACGAGCAGTACTTC
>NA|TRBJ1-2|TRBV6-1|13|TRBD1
CASARDRVGGYTF
TGTGCCAGCGCCCGGGACAGGGTGGGTGGCTACACCTTC
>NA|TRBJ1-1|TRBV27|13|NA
CASSWGLNTEAFF
TGTGCCAGCAGTTGGGGCTTGAACACTGAAGCTTTCTTT
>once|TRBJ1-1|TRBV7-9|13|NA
CASSPLGWTEAFF
TGTGCCAGCAGCCCTCTTGGATGGACTGAAGCTTTCTTT
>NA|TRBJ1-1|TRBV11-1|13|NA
CASSLGQNTEAFF
TGTGCCAGCAGCTTAGGACAAAACACTGAAGCTTTCTTT
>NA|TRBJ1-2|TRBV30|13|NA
CAWSVAVNYGYTF
TGTGCCTGGAGTGTGGCTGTTAACTATGGCTACACCTTC
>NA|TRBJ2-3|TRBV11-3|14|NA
CASSFGGGQDTQYF
TGTGCCAGCAGCTTTGGAGGGGGGCAAGATACGCAGTATTTT
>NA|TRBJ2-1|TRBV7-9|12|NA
CASSLGLGEQFF
TGTGCCAGCAGCTTAGGTCTGGGTGAGCAGTTCTTC
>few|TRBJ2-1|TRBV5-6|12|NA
CASSLGDNEQFF
TGTGCCAGCAGCTTGGGAGACAATGAGCAGTTCTTC
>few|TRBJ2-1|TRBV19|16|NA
CASSIGALSSYNEQFF
TGTGCCAGTAGTATAGGGGCATTAAGCTCCTACAATGAGCAGTTCTTC
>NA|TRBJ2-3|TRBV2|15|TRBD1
CASSGAGGVADTQYF
TGTGCCAGCAGTGGAGCAGGGGGTGTCGCAGATACGCAGTATTTT
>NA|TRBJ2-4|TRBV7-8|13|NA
CASSSPSKNIQYF
TGTGCCAGCAGCTCCCCGTCCAAAAACATTCAGTACTTC
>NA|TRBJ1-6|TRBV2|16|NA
CASKTERDSYNSPLHF
TGTGCCAGCAAGACGGAGAGAGATTCCTATAATTCACCCCTCCACTTT
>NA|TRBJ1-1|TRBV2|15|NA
CASSEAGGWNTEAFF
TGTGCCAGCAGTGAAGCTGGGGGCTGGAACACTGAAGCTTTCTTT
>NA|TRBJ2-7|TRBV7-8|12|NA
CASSRDIYEQYF
TGTGCCAGCAGCCGGGACATCTACGAGCAGTACTTC
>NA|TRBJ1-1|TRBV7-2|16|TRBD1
CASSSATGTGGTEAFF
TGTGCCAGCAGCTCAGCCACCGGGACAGGGGGCACTGAAGCTTTCTTT
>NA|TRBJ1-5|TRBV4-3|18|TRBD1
CASSQDKLDRDSYQPQHF
TGCGCCAGCAGCCAAGATAAATTAGACAGGGACAGCTATCAGCCCCAGCATTTT
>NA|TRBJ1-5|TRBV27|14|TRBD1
CASSMTGNNQPQHF
TGTGCCAGCAGTATGACAGGGAATAATCAGCCCCAGCATTTT
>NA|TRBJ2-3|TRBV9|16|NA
CASSPLGRRSTDTQYF
TGTGCCAGCAGCCCCCTAGGACGGCGTAGCACAGATACGCAGTATTTT
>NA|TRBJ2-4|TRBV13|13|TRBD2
CASSLAGGNIQYF
TGTGCCAGCAGCTTAGCGGGGGGGAACATTCAGTACTTC
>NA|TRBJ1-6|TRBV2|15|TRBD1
CASIFGTGENSPLHF
TGTGCCAGCATCTTCGGGACAGGAGAAAATTCACCCCTCCACTTT
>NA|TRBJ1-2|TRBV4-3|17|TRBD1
CASSQLSAGGFDYGYTF
TGCGCCAGCAGCCAACTTTCGGCAGGGGGGTTCGACTATGGCTACACCTTC
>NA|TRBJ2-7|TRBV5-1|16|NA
CASSLGPGRSSYEQYF
TGCGCCAGCAGCTTGGGGCCAGGGCGTAGCTCCTACGAGCAGTACTTC
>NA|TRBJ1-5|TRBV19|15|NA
CASSSGQLGNQPQHF
TGTGCCAGTAGTTCCGGACAGCTTGGCAATCAGCCCCAGCATTTT
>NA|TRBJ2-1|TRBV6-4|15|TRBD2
CASSDDGGGYNEQFF
TGTGCCAGCAGTGACGATGGGGGGGGATACAATGAGCAGTTCTTC
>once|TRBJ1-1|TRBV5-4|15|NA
CASSPPQGMGTEAFF
TGTGCCAGCAGCCCACCGCAGGGCATGGGCACTGAAGCTTTCTTT
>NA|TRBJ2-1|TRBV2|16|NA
CASSVGGHYNNNEQFF
TGTGCCAGCAGTGTAGGGGGACACTATAATAACAATGAGCAGTTCTTC
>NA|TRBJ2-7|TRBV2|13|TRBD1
CASLWTGFGEQYF
TGTGCCAGCCTTTGGACAGGTTTTGGTGAGCAGTACTTC